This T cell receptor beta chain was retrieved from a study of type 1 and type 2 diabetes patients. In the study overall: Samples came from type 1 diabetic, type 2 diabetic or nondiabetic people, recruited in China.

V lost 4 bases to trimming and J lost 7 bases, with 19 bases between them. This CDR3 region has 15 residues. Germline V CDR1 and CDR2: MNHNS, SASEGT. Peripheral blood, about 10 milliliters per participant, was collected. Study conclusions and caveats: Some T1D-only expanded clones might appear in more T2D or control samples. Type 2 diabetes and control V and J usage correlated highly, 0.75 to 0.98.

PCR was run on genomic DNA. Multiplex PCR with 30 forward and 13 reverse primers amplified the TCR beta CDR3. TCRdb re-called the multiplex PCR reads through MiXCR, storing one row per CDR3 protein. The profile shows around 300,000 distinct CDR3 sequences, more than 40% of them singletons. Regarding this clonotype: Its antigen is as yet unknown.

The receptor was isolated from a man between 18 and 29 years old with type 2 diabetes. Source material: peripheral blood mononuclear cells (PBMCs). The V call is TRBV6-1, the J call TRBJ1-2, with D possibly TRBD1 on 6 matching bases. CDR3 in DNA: TGTGCCAGCAGTGCGCGACAGGTTATCGTTTTTGGCTACACCTTC. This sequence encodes CASSARQVIVFGYTF.